This T cell receptor (beta chain) was documented in a study of shared clonotypes between healthy human individuals. Overall study context: Used for every donor were three CD4 naive, three CD4 memory, two CD8 naive and one CD8 memory plate. Overall study results and limits: Tissues were not sampled, only blood, and their repertoires likely differ.

Turning to this clone: Its antigen remains unknown.

Sequencing used immunoSEQ multiplex PCR; TCRdb keeps in-frame clones, though not all of them. The sample lists about 1.1 million clones; approximately 80% were seen once. The receptor comes from a man aged 18 to 30 in good health. Some clones in this sample may be carry-over from other donors' samples. Material: memory CD4+ T cells from PBMCs. Subset defined: CD45RA-negative fraction.

The CDR3 nucleotides read TGTGCCAGCAGTGCCCTCCGGACAGCGAGTAATGAAAAACTGTTTTTT. Translating it yields CASSALRTASNEKLFF. The chain employs TRBV28 and TRBJ1-4; D may be TRBD1 (6 bases). V was clipped by 5 bases and J by 4 bases, with 17 bases between them. CDR1 and CDR2 from the germline V gene are MDHEN and SYDVKM. The CDR3 extends over 16 amino acids. Variable domain in full (rest from reference TRBV28 and TRBJ1-4): DVKVTQSSRYLVKRTGEKVFLECVQDMDHENMFWYRQDPGLGLRLIYFSYDVKMKEKGDIPEGYSVSREKKERFSLILESASTNQTSMYLCASSALRTASNEKLFFGSGTQLSVL.